This T cell receptor (beta chain) was obtained from a study of T cell responses to AZD1222 COVID-19 vaccine. The CDR3 spans 13 residues. Per germline, CDR1 SGHAT and CDR2 FQNNGV. Trimming removed 2 bases from V and 4 bases from J, with 8 bases in between. The protocol was immunoSEQ multiplex PCR, while the TCRdb copy is restricted to in-frame clones and leaves out a portion. The profile shows 140,000 to 150,000 clones, approximately 90% of them singletons. The receptor's source is an adult in good health. The specimen comprised peripheral blood, sampled on day 0 of AZD1222 vaccination. The chain is built from TRBV11-2 and TRBJ1-2; D ambiguous. In DNA form, the CDR3 reads TGTGCCAGCAGCTTACCCAGTGGCTATGGCTACACCTTC. This sequence encodes CASSLPSGYGYTF.